The T cell receptor beta chain described here comes from a study of neurological immune-mediated disorders. Use was made of under 1.1 million CD4+ or CD8+ T cells in sorted libraries. By sample share, this clonotype is medium-sized (0.01 to 0.1%). V was trimmed by 2 bases and J by 4 bases, leaving 6 bases between them. This CDR3 contains 12 residues. Germline assignment: CDR1 SEHNR and CDR2 FQNEAQ (reference sequence). TCRdb processed the 5' RACE reads anew with MiXCR; each CDR3 protein has one entry. Of 15,000 to 20,000 distinct CDR3 sequences in the sample, 7% to 8.5% were seen once. The chain combines TRBV7-9 with TRBJ2-7; the D is unclear. Sequenced material: CD8+ T cells from blood. The source of this sequence is a woman under 40 with HTLV-1-associated myelopathy (HAM/TSP). CDR3 amino acids: CASSLSTYEQYF. CDR3 in DNA: TGTGCCAGCAGCTTATCAACATACGAGCAGTACTTC.